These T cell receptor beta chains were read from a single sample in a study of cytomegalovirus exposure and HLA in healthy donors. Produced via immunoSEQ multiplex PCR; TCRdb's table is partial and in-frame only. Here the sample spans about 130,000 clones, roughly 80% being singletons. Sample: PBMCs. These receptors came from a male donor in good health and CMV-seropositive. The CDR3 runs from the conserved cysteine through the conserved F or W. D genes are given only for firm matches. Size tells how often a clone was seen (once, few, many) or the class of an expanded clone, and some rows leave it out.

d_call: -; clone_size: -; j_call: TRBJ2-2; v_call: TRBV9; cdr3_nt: TGTGCCAGCAGCGTAGCCCCCAGCGCAACGACCGGGGAGCTGTTTTTT; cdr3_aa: CASSVAPSATTGELFF
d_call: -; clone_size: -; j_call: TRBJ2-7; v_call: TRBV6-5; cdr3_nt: TGTGCCAGCAGCCAAACAGGGACCTACGAGCAGTACTTC; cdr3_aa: CASSQTGTYEQYF
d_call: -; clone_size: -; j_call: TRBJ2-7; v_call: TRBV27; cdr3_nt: TGTGCCAGCAGGAGGGGGAGCTCCTACGAGCAGTACTTC; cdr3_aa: CASRRGSSYEQYF
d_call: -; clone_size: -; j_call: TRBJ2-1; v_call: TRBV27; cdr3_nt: TGTGCCAGCAGTTCCCCCCGGGAGGAGCAGTTCTTC; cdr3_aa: CASSSPREEQFF
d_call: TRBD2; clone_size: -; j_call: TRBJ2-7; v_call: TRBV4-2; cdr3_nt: TGTGCCAGCAGCCAAGATAGAATGGGGACGGGGGGAGGTTCCTACGAGCAGTACTTC; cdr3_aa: CASSQDRMGTGGGSYEQYF
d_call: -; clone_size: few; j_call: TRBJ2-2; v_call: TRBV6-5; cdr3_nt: TGTGCCAGCACACTACAATGGGCCGGGGAGCTGTTTTTT; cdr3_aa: CASTLQWAGELFF
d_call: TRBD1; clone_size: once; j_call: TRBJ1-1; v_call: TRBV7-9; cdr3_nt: TGTGCCAGCAGCGCTAGACAGGGGCGGGGCACTGAAGCTTTCTTT; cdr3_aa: CASSARQGRGTEAFF
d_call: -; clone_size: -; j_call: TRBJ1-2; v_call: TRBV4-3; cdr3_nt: TGCGCCAGCAGCCAAGTCCCAGGGATGGAGTATGGCTACACCTTC; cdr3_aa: CASSQVPGMEYGYTF
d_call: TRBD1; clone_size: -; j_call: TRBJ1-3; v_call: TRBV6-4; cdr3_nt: TGTGCCACTACCGGGACAGGGCTGGGAGGAAACACCATATATTTT; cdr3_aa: CATTGTGLGGNTIYF
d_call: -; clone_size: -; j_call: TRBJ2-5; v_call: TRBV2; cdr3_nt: TGTGCCAGCAGGGCAGAGACCCAGTACTTC; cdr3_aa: CASRAETQYF
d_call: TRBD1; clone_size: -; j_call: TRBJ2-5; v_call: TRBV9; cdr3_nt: TGTGCCAGCAGCCTCCCCGGGACAGAAGAGACCCAGTACTTC; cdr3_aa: CASSLPGTEETQYF
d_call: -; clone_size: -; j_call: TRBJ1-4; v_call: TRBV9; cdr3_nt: TGTGCCAGCAGCCGGACGGGGGGTGGGAATGAAAAACTGTTTTTT; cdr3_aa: CASSRTGGGNEKLFF
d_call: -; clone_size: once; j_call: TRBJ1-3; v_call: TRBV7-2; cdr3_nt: TGTGCCAGCAGCTGGATAGGGGCGAGTGCTGGAAACACCATATATTTT; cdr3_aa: CASSWIGASAGNTIYF
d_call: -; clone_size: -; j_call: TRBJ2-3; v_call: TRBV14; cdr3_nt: TGTGCCAGCAGCTCGACAGTCGGCACAGATACGCAGTATTTT; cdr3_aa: CASSSTVGTDTQYF
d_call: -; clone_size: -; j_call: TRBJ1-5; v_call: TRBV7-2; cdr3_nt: TGTGCCAGCAGCTTAGACAGAGGCAATCAGCCCCAGCATTTT; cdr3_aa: CASSLDRGNQPQHF
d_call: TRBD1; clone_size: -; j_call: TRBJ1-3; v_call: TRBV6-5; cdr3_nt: TGTGCCAGCAGGACAGGGGTCCTCTCTGGAAACACCATATATTTT; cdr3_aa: CASRTGVLSGNTIYF
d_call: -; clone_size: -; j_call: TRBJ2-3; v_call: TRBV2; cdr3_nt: TGTGCCAGTACGGAGGGAAGCACAGATACGCAGTATTTT; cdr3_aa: CASTEGSTDTQYF
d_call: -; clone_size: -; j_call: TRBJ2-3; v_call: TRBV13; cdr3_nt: TGTGCCAGCCTGGGTAGAGGGGGAGTCGGAACAGATACGCAGTATTTT; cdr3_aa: CASLGRGGVGTDTQYF
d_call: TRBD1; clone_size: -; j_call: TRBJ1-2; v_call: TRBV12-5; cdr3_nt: TGTGCTAGTGGTTTGGTGCTGGGACAGGGGGCTTCAAGATATGGCTACACCTTC; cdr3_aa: CASGLVLGQGASRYGYTF
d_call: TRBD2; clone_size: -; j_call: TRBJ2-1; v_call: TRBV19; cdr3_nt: TGTGCCAGTACTCCTACGGGGGGGACTAACAATGAGCAGTTCTTC; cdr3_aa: CASTPTGGTNNEQFF
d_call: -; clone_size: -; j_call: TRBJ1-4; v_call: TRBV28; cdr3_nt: TGTGCCAGCAGTTTTGCACAGGGCGAGGAAAAACTGTTTTTT; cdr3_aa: CASSFAQGEEKLFF
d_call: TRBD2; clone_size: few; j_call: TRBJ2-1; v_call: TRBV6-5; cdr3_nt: TGTGCCAGCAGTTACTCTCCTAGCGGGTCGGATGAGCAGTTCTTC; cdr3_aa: CASSYSPSGSDEQFF
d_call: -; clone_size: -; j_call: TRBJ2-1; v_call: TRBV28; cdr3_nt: TGTGCCAGCAGTTTACCGGACAGTAATGAGCAGTTCTTC; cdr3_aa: CASSLPDSNEQFF
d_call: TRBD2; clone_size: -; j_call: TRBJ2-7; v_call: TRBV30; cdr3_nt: TGTGCCTGGAGGGTACTAGCGGGAGTCGACTACGAGCAGTACTTC; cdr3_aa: CAWRVLAGVDYEQYF
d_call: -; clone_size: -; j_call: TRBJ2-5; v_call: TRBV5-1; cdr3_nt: TGCGCCAGCAGCTTGAGAACTAGGCAAGAGACCCAGTACTTC; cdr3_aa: CASSLRTRQETQYF
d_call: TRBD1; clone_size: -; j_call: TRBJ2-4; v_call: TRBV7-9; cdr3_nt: TGTGCCAGCAGCCAGGGCGGGACAGGGGGGGACATTCAGTACTTC; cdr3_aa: CASSQGGTGGDIQYF
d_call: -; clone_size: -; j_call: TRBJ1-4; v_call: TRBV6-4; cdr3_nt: TGTGCCAGCAGTCCCACGCGGGAAGGGGAAAAACTGTTTTTT; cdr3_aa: CASSPTREGEKLFF
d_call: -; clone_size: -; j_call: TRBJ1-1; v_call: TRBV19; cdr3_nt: TGTGCCAGTAGGCATGGGGCAGGCACTGAAGCTTTCTTT; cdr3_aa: CASRHGAGTEAFF
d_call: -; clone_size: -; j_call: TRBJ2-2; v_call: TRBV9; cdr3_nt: TGTGCCAGCAGCCGTACAGGGCAGGGCACCGGGGAGCTGTTTTTT; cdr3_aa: CASSRTGQGTGELFF
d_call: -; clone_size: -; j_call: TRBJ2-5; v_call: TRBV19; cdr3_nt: TGTGCCAGTAGGGGTCTACTCGCGGCTCAAGAGACCCAGTACTTC; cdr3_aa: CASRGLLAAQETQYF
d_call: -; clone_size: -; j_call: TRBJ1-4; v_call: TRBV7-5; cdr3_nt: TGTGCCAGAAGCCCTCCACCAGGGCCGCATGAAAAACTGTTTTTT; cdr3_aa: CARSPPPGPHEKLFF
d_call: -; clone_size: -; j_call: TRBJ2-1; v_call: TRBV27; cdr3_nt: TGTGCCAGCAGTTTATTAGCGGCCTTGAGTGTTGGGTTCAATGAGCAGTTCTTC; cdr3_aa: CASSLLAALSVGFNEQFF
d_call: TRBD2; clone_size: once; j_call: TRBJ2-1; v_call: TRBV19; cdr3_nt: TGTGCCAGTAGTCTCGGTAGCGGGAGCGCCTACAATGAGCAGTTCTTC; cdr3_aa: CASSLGSGSAYNEQFF
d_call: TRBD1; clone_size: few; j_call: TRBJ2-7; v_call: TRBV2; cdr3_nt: TGTGCCAGCAAATTCCGGGACAGGAGCTACGAGCAGTACTTC; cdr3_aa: CASKFRDRSYEQYF
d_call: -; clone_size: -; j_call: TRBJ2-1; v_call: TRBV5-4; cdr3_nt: TGTGCCAGCAGCTTGAGGGCGGGTCAGAATGAGCAGTTCTTC; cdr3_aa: CASSLRAGQNEQFF
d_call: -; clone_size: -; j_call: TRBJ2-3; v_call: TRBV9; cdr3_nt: TGTGCCAGCAGCAAGAGCGAGACTAGCACAGATACGCAGTATTTT; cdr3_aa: CASSKSETSTDTQYF
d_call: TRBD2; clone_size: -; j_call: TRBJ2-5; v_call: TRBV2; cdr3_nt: TGTGCCAGCAGTTACGGGACTAGCGGGAGGAATCAAGAGACCCAGTACTTC; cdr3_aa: CASSYGTSGRNQETQYF
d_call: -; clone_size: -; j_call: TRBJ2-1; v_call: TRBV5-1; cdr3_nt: TGCGCCAGCAGCTTTCAGGGCAGCTCCTACAATGAGCAGTTCTTC; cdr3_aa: CASSFQGSSYNEQFF
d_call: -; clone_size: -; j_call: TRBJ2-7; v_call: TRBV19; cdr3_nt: TGTGCCAGTAGTATAAGCACAGGGACCGCCTACGAGCAGTACTTC; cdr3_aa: CASSISTGTAYEQYF
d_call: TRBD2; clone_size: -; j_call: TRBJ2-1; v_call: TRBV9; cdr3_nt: TGTGCCAGCAGCGTCAGGACTAGCGGGAGTGAGCAGTTCTTC; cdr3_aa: CASSVRTSGSEQFF
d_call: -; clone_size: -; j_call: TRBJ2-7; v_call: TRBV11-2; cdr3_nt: TGTGCCAGCAGCTTAGAGAGTCAATCCGAGCAGTACTTC; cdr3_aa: CASSLESQSEQYF